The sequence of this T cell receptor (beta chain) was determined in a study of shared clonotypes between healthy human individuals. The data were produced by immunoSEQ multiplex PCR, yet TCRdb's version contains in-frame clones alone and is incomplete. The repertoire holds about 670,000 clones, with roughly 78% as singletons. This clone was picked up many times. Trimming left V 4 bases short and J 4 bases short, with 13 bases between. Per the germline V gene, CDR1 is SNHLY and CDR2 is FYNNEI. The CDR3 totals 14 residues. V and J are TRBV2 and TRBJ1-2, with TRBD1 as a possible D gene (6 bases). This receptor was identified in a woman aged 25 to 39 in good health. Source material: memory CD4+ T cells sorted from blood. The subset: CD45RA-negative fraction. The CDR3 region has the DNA TGTGCCAGCAGTGGAAAGACAGGCGTCTATGGCTACACCTTC. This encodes CASSGKTGVYGYTF.